These 24 T cell receptor beta chains were sequenced from one sample in a study of CD8+ T cells in alopecia areata. Sequencing relied on a cDNA template that was reverse transcribed from extracted RNA. Data came from immunoSEQ multiplex PCR; TCRdb stores just in-frame clones and leaves some out. The sample carries 95,000 to 100,000 clones, 50% to 60% recorded once. Treatment: oral pan-JAK inhibitor, 5-10 mg twice daily. The sample was CD8+ T cells sorted from blood, taken at approximately week 61, from a patient treated with tofacitinib. The receptors stem from a human donor with alopecia areata.

The chain links TRBV20-1 to TRBJ2-3; D tentatively reads TRBD1 or TRBD2 (6 bases each). Trimming shortened V by 6 bases and J by 15 bases, and 19 bases separated the two germline ends. Germline V gene sequence: CDR1 DFQATT, CDR2 SNEGSKA (reference sequence). The CDR3 extends over 11 amino acids. The CDR3 sequence: CSAEGGPFVYF. In DNA, the CDR3 is TGCAGTGCAGAGGGGGGCCCGTTTGTATATTTT.

This chain joins TRBV11-2 and TRBJ1-1, with D hard to call. Trimming took off 0 bases at V and 4 bases at J, with 18 bases between the two ends. Germline V gene lookup returns CDR1 SGHAT and CDR2 FQNNGV. This CDR3 has 17 amino acids. The CDR3 DNA reads TGTGCCAGCAGCTTAGATCTTGGGAACCGAGGGTTCACTGAAGCTTTCTTT. Translating it yields CASSLDLGNRGFTEAFF.

This clone appeared a few times. V is TRBV5-1 and J is TRBJ2-5; TRBD2 matches 14 bases. CDR3 length: 15 residues. The trim removed 4 bases at V and 4 bases at J, leaving 3 bases unmatched. CDR1 is SGHRS, CDR2 YFSETQ, per germline. The CDR3 region is CASSAGTSGGETQYF. The CDR3 bases are TGCGCCAGCAGCGCCGGGACTAGCGGGGGAGAGACCCAGTACTTC. The full variable domain, in which reference TRBV5-1 and TRBJ2-5 provide the parts outside the CDR3, is KAGVTQTPRYLIKTRGQQVTLSCSPISGHRSVSWYQQTPGQGLQFLFEYFSETQRNKGNFPGRFSGRQFSNSRSEMNVSTLELGDSALYLCASSAGTSGGETQYFGPGTRLLVL.

The gene calls are TRBV27 and TRBJ2-7; 9 bases align to TRBD1. The CDR3 sequence is 15 residues long. From germline, CDR1 is MNHEY and CDR2 SMNVEV (reference sequence). The V and J ends lost 5 bases and 3 bases, in that order; junction bases with no gene match: 8. For the CDR3, the DNA is TGTGCCAGCAGTAGACAGGGACAGGGTTACTACGAGCAGTACTTC. It is translated as CASSRQGQGYYEQYF.

A few counts support this clone. Written as DNA, the CDR3 is TGTGCCCGCCCCCCAAGTGATGAGCAGTTCTTC. Its protein is CARPPSDEQFF. This chain joins TRBV5-4 and TRBJ2-1; D ambiguous. Deletions cut 10 bases from V and 8 bases from J, with 13 bases between. Germline V gene lookup returns CDR1 SGHNT and CDR2 YYREEE (reference sequence). The CDR3 sequence is 11 residues long.

A remark on this clone: Different DNA sequences within this sample yield the same CDR3. This chain connects TRBV29-1 to TRBJ2-5, with 11 nucleotides matching TRBD1. CDR1 and CDR2 (germline): SQVTM, ANQGSEA. The CDR3 consists of 15 residues. Losses at the gene ends were 7 bases for V and 9 bases for J; bases not matched to a gene: 16. CDR3 loop: CSAEGPGQGGLAQYF. As DNA, the CDR3 is TGCAGCGCTGAGGGTCCGGGACAGGGGGGTTTGGCCCAGTACTTC.

On this clone itself: A much more abundant neighbour one base away suggests this may be a read error. The V and J genes are TRBV6-1 and TRBJ2-7; D ambiguous. V was clipped by 4 bases and J by 4 bases, with 2 bases between them. CDR3 length equals 10 residues. Per germline, CDR1 MNHNS and CDR2 SASEGT. CDR3 in DNA: TGTGCCAGCAGTGGTTACGAGCAGTACTTC. Encoded protein: CASSGYEQYF.

The chain recombines TRBV7-2 with TRBJ1-5; the D is unclear. Between the trimmed V and J ends, which lost 1 base and 3 bases, there was a span of 7 bases. Germline CDR1 and CDR2: SGHTA and FQGNSA. CDR3 length equals 14 residues. CDR3 residues: CASSLGSDNQPQHF. The CDR3 DNA reads TGTGCCAGCAGCTTAGGGAGTGACAATCAGCCCCAGCATTTT.

The chain employs TRBV4-1 and TRBJ1-5; D not certain. V was cut by 0 bases and J by 1 base, with 16 bases left in between. The length of the CDR3 is 18 residues. Looked up from germline, CDR1 is MGHRA and CDR2 is YSYEKL. CDR3: CASSQDGREIWSNQPQHF. CDR3 DNA: TGCGCCAGCAGCCAAGACGGGAGGGAAATTTGGAGCAATCAGCCCCAGCATTTT.

Ten or more counts support this clone. The chain carries TRBV27 and TRBJ2-1, with D tentatively TRBD1 or TRBD2 (5 bases each). CDR3 length equals 18 residues. Deletions cut 1 base from V and 4 bases from J, with 20 bases between. CDR1 MNHEY and CDR2 SMNVEV come from the germline V gene (reference sequence). The CDR3 region has the DNA TGTGCCAGCAGTTTATTGAGTTCAGGGACCAGACTTTACAATGAGCAGTTCTTC. Translated, it gives CASSLLSSGTRLYNEQFF.

This clone was detected a few times. This sample also contains other DNA sequences that code for the same CDR3. This chain connects TRBV7-9 to TRBJ2-7; a possible D gene is TRBD2 (6 bases). The CDR3 length is 13 residues. Trimming stripped 6 bases from V and 2 bases from J, with 11 bases between. From germline, CDR1 is SEHNR and CDR2 FQNEAQ (reference sequence). The CDR3 is CASSSPGAYEQYF. The CDR3 nucleotides are TGTGCCAGCAGTTCACCGGGAGCCTACGAGCAGTACTTC. The complete variable domain, with remaining parts taken from reference TRBV7-9 and TRBJ2-7, reads DTGVSQNPRHKITKRGQNVTFRCDPISEHNRLYWYRQTLGQGPEFLTYFQNEAQLEKSRLLSDRFSAERPKGSFSTLEIQRTEQGDSAMYLCASSSPGAYEQYFGPGTRLTVT.

The V gene is TRBV2, the J gene TRBJ2-7; D is tentatively TRBD1 or TRBD2 (5 bases each). This CDR3 contains 15 residues. Germline CDR1 SNHLY, CDR2 FYNNEI. V lost 6 bases, J lost 6 bases, and 21 bases lay in between. CDR3 DNA sequence: TGTGCCAGCAGCCCTGAGGGACGGAGACGGCTCGAGCAGTACTTC. Encoded protein: CASSPEGRRRLEQYF.

This clone turned up a few times. This sequence joins TRBV29-1 and TRBJ1-5; a weak D match, TRBD1 (5 bases). V was trimmed by 4 bases and J by 6 bases, leaving 10 bases between them. Germline values: CDR1 SQVTM, CDR2 ANQGSEA. The CDR3 is 12 amino acids. The CDR3 protein is CSVGQGCQPQHF. CDR3 nucleotides: TGCAGCGTTGGGCAGGGATGTCAGCCCCAGCATTTT.

The sample holds many counts of this clone. This rearrangement joins TRBV7-8 to TRBJ2-3; TRBD1 agrees at 7 bases. J lost 2 bases, V lost 5 bases, and 13 bases had no gene match. The CDR3 runs to 17 residues. CDR1 is SGHVS, CDR2 FQNEAQ, per germline. The CDR3 DNA is TGTGCCAGCAGCCCTCGGCCCTCAGGGGGTGTCACAGATACGCAGTATTTT. Translated: CASSPRPSGGVTDTQYF.

This clone was seen more than once but under ten times. The rearrangement joins TRBV2 to TRBJ2-5, with TRBD1 matching over 7 bases. The CDR3 spans 14 residues. Germline V CDR1 and CDR2: SNHLY, FYNNEI. With V trimmed by 4 bases and J by 2 bases, 4 bases remained unmatched. CDR3 nucleotides: TGTGCCAGCAGTGGGGGGACAGAACAAGAGACCCAGTACTTC. It is translated as CASSGGTEQETQYF.

The chain joins TRBV5-1 to TRBJ1-2, with 8 bases lining up with TRBD1. J lost 4 bases, V lost 4 bases, and 12 bases had no gene match. The germline V gene has CDR1 SGHRS and CDR2 YFSETQ. This CDR3 has 16 residues. The CDR3 DNA sequence: TGCGCCAGCAGCACCTACGGACAGGGAGGCCTCTATGGCTACACCTTC. Encoded protein: CASSTYGQGGLYGYTF.

In its sample, this clone was seen a few times. The gene calls are TRBV7-9 and TRBJ2-1; D is unclear. This CDR3 contains 10 residues. Per the germline V gene, CDR1 is SEHNR and CDR2 is FQNEAQ (reference sequence). V was shortened by 2 bases and J by 9 bases, with 2 bases between the two germline ends. CDR3 sequence reads: CASSLTEQFF. CDR3 DNA: TGTGCCAGCAGCTTAACTGAGCAGTTCTTC.

This chain joins TRBV27 and TRBJ2-7, with D tentatively TRBD2 (5 bases). Germline V lookup: CDR1 MNHEY, CDR2 SMNVEV (reference sequence). The V and J ends lost 6 bases and 2 bases respectively, with 8 bases between them. The CDR3 runs 12 residues. This CDR3 is CASRSGTYEQYF. For the CDR3, the DNA is TGTGCCAGCAGGTCCGGGACCTACGAGCAGTACTTC.

This clone was picked up a small number of times. This chain uses TRBV29-1 with TRBJ2-7; D might be TRBD2 (6 bases). The V and J ends lost 4 bases and 3 bases respectively, with 16 bases between them. The germline V gene encodes CDR1 SQVTM and CDR2 ANQGSEA. This CDR3 contains 14 residues. DNA of the CDR3: TGCAGCGTTGGGGGTCCGGGACTCCGCTACGAGCAGTACTTC. This codes for CSVGGPGLRYEQYF.

CDR3 residues: CATSGPGTGDNYGYTF. As DNA, the CDR3 is TGTGCCACCAGCGGTCCCGGGACAGGGGACAACTATGGCTACACCTTC. This sequence joins TRBV15 and TRBJ1-2; 10 bases align to TRBD1. The germline V gene encodes CDR1 LNHNV and CDR2 YYDKDF (reference sequence). The CDR3 spans 16 residues. The J segment lost 2 bases and the V segment lost 5 bases, leaving 8 bases of the junction unmatched.

This clone came up a few times. V usage is TRBV19 and J usage is TRBJ2-2; possible D gene TRBD2, 5 bases. CDR3 size: 16 residues. CDR1 and CDR2 from the germline V gene are LNHDA and SQIVND (reference sequence). The germline V and J ends were trimmed by 7 bases and 2 bases, with 17 bases remaining between them. CDR3 in amino acids: CASINLREHNTGELFF. CDR3 DNA sequence: TGTGCCAGTATCAACCTGAGGGAGCATAACACCGGGGAGCTGTTTTTT.

As concerns this clone: This sample includes further DNA sequences coding for the same CDR3. This chain uses TRBV27 with TRBJ2-7; D gene unclear. Per the germline V gene, CDR1 is MNHEY and CDR2 is SMNVEV (reference sequence). Trimming removed 2 bases from V and 3 bases from J, with 5 bases in between. The CDR3 contains 12 residues. CDR3 DNA sequence: TGTGCCAGCAGTTTACCAGGCTACGAGCAGTACTTC. Amino acid sequence: CASSLPGYEQYF.

This clone has a handful of counts. J is TRBJ2-1 and V is TRBV18; 11 positions match TRBD2. The CDR3 is 17 amino acids. V shed 2 bases, J shed 1 base, and the junction held 4 bases outside the gene matches. CDR1 is KGHSH and CDR2 is LQKENI in the germline V gene. The CDR3 DNA sequence: TGTGCCAGCTCACCAGCGGCTAGCGGGGGGTCCTACAATGAGCAGTTCTTC. It specifies CASSPAASGGSYNEQFF. Based on the CDR3 plus reference TRBV18 and TRBJ2-1, the full variable domain is NAGVMQNPRHLVRRRGQEARLRCSPMKGHSHVYWYRQLPEEGLKFMVYLQKENIIDESGMPKERFSAEFPKEGPSILRIQQVVRGDSAAYFCASSPAASGGSYNEQFFGPGTRLTVL.

CDR3 bases: TGTGCCACCAGCAGAGAGAGGTTCCAAGAGACCCAGTACTTC. Translating gives CATSRERFQETQYF. The chain links TRBV15 to TRBJ2-5; the D is unclear. Germline V gives CDR1 LNHNV, CDR2 YYDKDF (reference sequence). V was shortened by 0 bases and J by 1 base, with 6 bases between the two germline ends. The CDR3 runs to 14 residues.